This T cell receptor (beta chain) was observed in a study of cytomegalovirus exposure and HLA in healthy donors. Use of 60 Vbeta and 13 Jbeta primers characterized the PCR. The table came from immunoSEQ multiplex PCR; TCRdb's copy has only in-frame clones and leaves some out. Of 85,000 to 95,000 clones in the sample, approximately 69% were seen once. Germline CDR1 and CDR2: SGHTA and FQGTGA. The CDR3 is made up of 13 amino acids. General study results and limits: Rare TCR sequences predominated, though certain public TCRs were found in many donors. Indistinguishability led to the exclusion of some V segments, TRBV6-2 and TRBV6-3 included. A previous analysis found most TCR beta V segments productive roughly 87% or roughly 30% of the time.

Comment on this clone: Its antigen is unidentified. The junction departs from the called germline gene at one end, perhaps through a read error.

The sequenced sample was PBMCs. This receptor was identified in a man aged 25-40 years in good health and CMV-seropositive. The chain joins TRBV7-3 to TRBJ1-2; D ambiguous. CDR3 coding DNA: TGTGCCAGCAGCTTAGACGTAAACTATGGCTACCCCTTC. Residues: CASSLDVNYGYPF.